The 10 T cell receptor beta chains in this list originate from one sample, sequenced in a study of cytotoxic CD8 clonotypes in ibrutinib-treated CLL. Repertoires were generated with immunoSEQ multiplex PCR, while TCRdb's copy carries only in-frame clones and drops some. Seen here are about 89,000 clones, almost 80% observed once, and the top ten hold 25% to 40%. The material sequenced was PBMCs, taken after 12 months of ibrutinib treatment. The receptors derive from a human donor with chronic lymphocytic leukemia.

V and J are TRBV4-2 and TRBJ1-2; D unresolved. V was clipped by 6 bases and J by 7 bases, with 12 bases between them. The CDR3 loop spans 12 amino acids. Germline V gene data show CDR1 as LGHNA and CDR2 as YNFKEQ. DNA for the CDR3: TGTGCCAGCAGACGTGAGGGAGGTGGCTACACCTTC. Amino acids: CASRREGGGYTF.

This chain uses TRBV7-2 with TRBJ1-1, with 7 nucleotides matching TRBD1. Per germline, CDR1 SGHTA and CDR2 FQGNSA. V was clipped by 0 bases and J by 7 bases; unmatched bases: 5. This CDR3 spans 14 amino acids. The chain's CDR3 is CASSLATGALEAFF. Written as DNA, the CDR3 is TGTGCCAGCAGCTTAGCTACAGGGGCCCTTGAAGCTTTCTTT.

CDR3 in amino acids: CASWGGVLNTEAFF. The CDR3 bases are TGCGCCAGCTGGGGTGGGGTATTGAACACTGAAGCTTTCTTT. This sequence joins TRBV4-1 and TRBJ1-1, with no clear D. V dropped 8 bases and J dropped 0 bases, with 13 bases sitting between them. This CDR3 has 14 amino acids. The germline V gene encodes CDR1 MGHRA and CDR2 YSYEKL.

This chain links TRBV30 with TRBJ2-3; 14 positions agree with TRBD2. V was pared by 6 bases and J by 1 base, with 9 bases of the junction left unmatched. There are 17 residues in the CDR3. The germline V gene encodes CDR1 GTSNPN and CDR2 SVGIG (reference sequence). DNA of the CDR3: TGTGCCTGCCTGAGGACTAGCGGGGGGCATGGCACAGATACGCAGTATTTT. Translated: CACLRTSGGHGTDTQYF.

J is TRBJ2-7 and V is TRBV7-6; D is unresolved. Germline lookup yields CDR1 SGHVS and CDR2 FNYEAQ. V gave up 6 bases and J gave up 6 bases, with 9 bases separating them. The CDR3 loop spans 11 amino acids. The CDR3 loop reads CASRSSLEQYF. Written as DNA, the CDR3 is TGTGCCAGCAGATCCTCTCTCGAGCAGTACTTC.

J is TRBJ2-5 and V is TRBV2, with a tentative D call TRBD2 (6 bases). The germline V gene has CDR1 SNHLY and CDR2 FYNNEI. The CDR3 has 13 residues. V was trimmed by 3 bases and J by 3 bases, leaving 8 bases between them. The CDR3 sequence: CASSEGGEETQYF. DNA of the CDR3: TGTGCCAGCAGTGAGGGGGGTGAAGAGACCCAGTACTTC.

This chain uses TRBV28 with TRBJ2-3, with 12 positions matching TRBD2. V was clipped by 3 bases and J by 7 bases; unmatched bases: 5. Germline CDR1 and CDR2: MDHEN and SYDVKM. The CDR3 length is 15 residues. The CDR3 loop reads CASSFLAGGPNTQYF. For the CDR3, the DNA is TGTGCCAGCAGTTTTCTAGCGGGGGGGCCGAATACGCAGTATTTT.

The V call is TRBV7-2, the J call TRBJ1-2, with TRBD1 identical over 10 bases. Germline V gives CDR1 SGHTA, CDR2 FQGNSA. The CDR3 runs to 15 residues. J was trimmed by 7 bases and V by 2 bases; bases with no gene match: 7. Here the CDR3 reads CASSLWGQGSGGYTF. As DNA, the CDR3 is TGTGCCAGCAGCTTATGGGGACAGGGGTCCGGTGGCTACACCTTC.

The CDR3 nucleotides are TGTGCCAGCAGCCAGAGTCAGACATCACCCCTCCACTTT. This codes for CASSQSQTSPLHF. This rearrangement joins TRBV14 to TRBJ1-6; no reliable D call. Trimming shortened V by 3 bases and J by 10 bases, and 10 bases separated the two germline ends. Germline CDR1 reads SGHDN; CDR2 reads FVKESK. The CDR3 consists of 13 residues.

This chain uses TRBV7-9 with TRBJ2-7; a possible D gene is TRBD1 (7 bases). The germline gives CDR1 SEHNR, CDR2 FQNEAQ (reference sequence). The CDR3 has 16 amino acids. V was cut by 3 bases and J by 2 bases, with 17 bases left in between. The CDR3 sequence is CASSLGVTGTPYEQYF. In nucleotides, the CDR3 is TGTGCCAGCAGCTTGGGGGTGACAGGGACTCCCTACGAGCAGTACTTC. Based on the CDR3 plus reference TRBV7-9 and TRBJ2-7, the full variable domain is DTGVSQNPRHKITKRGQNVTFRCDPISEHNRLYWYRQTLGQGPEFLTYFQNEAQLEKSRLLSDRFSAERPKGSFSTLEIQRTEQGDSAMYLCASSLGVTGTPYEQYFGPGTRLTVT.